This T cell receptor (beta chain) was sequenced in a study of CD8+CD57+ T cells in acquired aplastic anemia. Deletions cut 6 bases from V and 9 bases from J, with 10 bases between. The length of the CDR3 is 11 residues. All patients picked for sequencing had shown, by flow cytometry, an expansion of CD8+CD57+ cells. Genomic DNA constituted the template upon which TCR beta VDJ and CDR3 profiling was performed. Each CDR3 protein gets one entry after TCRdb re-called the reads with MiXCR. The sample lists 200,000 to 250,000 distinct CDR3 sequences; around 45% were seen once. This clonotype was found many times.

The receptor comes from a human donor with aplastic anemia. This sequence joins TRBV12-3 or TRBV12-4 and TRBJ2-3; D possibly corresponds to TRBD2 (6 bases). Sequenced input: sorted CD4+, CD8+, or CD8+CD57+ T cells (not recorded which) from PBMCs. The DNA for the CDR3 is TGTGCCAGCAGACGGGAGTCGACGCAGTATTTT. Protein product: CASRRESTQYF.